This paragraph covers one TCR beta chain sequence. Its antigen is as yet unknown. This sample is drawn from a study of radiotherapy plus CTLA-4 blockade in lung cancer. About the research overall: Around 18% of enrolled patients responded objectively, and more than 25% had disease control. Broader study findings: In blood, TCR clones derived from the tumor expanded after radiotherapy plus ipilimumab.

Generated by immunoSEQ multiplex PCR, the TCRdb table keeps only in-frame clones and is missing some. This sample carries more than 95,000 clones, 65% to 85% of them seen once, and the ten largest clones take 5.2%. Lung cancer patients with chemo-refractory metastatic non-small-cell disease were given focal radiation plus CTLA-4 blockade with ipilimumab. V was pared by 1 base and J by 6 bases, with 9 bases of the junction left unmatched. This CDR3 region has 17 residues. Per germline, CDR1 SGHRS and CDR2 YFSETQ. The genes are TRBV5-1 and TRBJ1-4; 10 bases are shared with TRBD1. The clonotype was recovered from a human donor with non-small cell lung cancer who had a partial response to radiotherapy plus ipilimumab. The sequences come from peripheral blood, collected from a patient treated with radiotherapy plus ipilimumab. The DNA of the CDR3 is TGCGCCAGCAGCTTGTTTATTAGCGGGACAGGGGATGAAAAACTGTTTTTT. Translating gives CASSLFISGTGDEKLFF.